Below, 20 T cell receptor beta chains from the same sample are listed, as sequenced in a study of blood T cell repertoires in COVID-19. TCRdb's copy holds only in-frame clones and misses some; the assay was immunoSEQ multiplex PCR. The data contain about 87,000 clones, approximately 86% of them seen just once; the ten biggest clones take up around 2.9%. The source material was peripheral blood. The receptors were gathered from an elderly woman with COVID-19, enrolled during active disease.

The V gene is TRBV6-1, the J gene TRBJ2-3, with TRBD2 matching 7 bases. Trimming removed 1 base from V and 5 bases from J; junction bases left unmatched: 6. The CDR3 totals 15 residues. The germline V gene encodes CDR1 MNHNS and CDR2 SASEGT. The CDR3 DNA sequence: TGTGCCAGCAGTGAAGAGGCGATAGCGGGAGATACGCAGTATTTT. It codes for CASSEEAIAGDTQYF.

The genes are TRBV25-1 and TRBJ2-7; 9 bases are shared with TRBD2. Unmatched junction bases numbered 9, after V lost 7 bases and J lost 5 bases. CDR3 size: 14 residues. Germline assignment: CDR1 MGHDK and CDR2 SYGVNS. DNA of the CDR3: TGTGCCAGCACCCCGGCGGGGGGGTACCACGAGCAGTACTTC. It specifies CASTPAGGYHEQYF.

CDR3 DNA sequence: TGTGCCAGCAGTTTACTGAGCGGGACAGGGGACTACGAGCAGTACTTC. It yields the protein CASSLLSGTGDYEQYF. The J gene is TRBJ2-7, the V gene TRBV27, with 10 nucleotides matching TRBD1. The CDR3 is 16 amino acids. The germline V gene has CDR1 MNHEY and CDR2 SMNVEV (reference sequence). V was pared by 2 bases and J by 3 bases, with 7 bases of the junction left unmatched.

The rearrangement joins TRBV23-1 to TRBJ2-2, with TRBD2 identical over 14 bases. TRBV23-1 is filed as an ORF, its function uncertain. The length of the CDR3 is 16 residues. The V and J ends lost 4 bases and 6 bases, in that order; junction bases with no gene match: 4. CDR3 sequence: CASSPRGLAGAGELFF. In nucleotides, the CDR3 is TGCGCCAGCAGTCCTAGGGGACTAGCGGGAGCCGGGGAGCTGTTTTTT.

This chain uses TRBV3-1 (or the pseudogene TRBV3-2) with TRBJ1-5; 9 nucleotides line up with TRBD1. From germline, CDR1 is LGHDT and CDR2 YNNKEL (reference sequence). After removal of 2 bases from V and 6 bases from J, the junction contained 5 bases not matched to a gene. This CDR3 comprises 15 residues. The CDR3 reads CASSQLSTGGQPQHF. DNA of the CDR3: TGTGCCAGCAGCCAATTGTCGACAGGGGGTCAGCCCCAGCATTTT.

The count of this clone is one. This rearrangement joins TRBV6-2 or TRBV6-3 to TRBJ2-1; 7 bases agree with TRBD2. This CDR3 spans 15 amino acids. Germline V gene sequence: CDR1 MNHEY, CDR2 SVGEGT. V lost 6 bases, J lost 4 bases, and 9 bases stayed unmatched. CDR3 nucleotides: TGTGCCAGCAGCCCGCGGGAGCTGCAATACAATGAGCAGTTCTTC. Its translation: CASSPRELQYNEQFF.

The chain combines TRBV3-1 (or the pseudogene TRBV3-2) with TRBJ2-5; 7 bases are shared with TRBD1. The CDR3 length is 14 residues. With V trimmed by 4 bases and J by 5 bases, 7 bases remained unmatched. The germline V gene encodes CDR1 LGHDT and CDR2 YNNKEL (reference sequence). The CDR3 region has the DNA TGTGCCAGCAGCCTCCAACAGGGGTCTGAGACCCAGTACTTC. This translates into CASSLQQGSETQYF.

The sample holds one count of this clone. The chain employs TRBV2 and TRBJ2-1; 9 bases align to TRBD2. Trimming removed 3 bases from V and 0 bases from J; junction bases left unmatched: 6. Per the germline V gene, CDR1 is SNHLY and CDR2 is FYNNEI. The CDR3 runs 17 residues. CDR3 coding DNA: TGTGCCAGCAGTGACCCTAGCGGGGCAAGCTCCTACAATGAGCAGTTCTTC. Its protein is CASSDPSGASSYNEQFF. Full variable domain (rest looked up from reference TRBV2 and TRBJ2-1): EPEVTQTPSHQVTQMGQEVILRCVPISNHLYFYWYRQILGQKVEFLVSFYNNEISEKSEIFDDQFSVERPDGSNFTLKIRSTKLEDSAMYFCASSDPSGASSYNEQFFGPGTRLTVL.

This chain uses TRBV28 with TRBJ2-3; no firm D call. The CDR3 has 14 amino acids. V was clipped by 6 bases and J by 0 bases, with 10 bases between them. Germline-derived CDR1 and CDR2 are MDHEN and SYDVKM. CDR3 region: CASRVAGSTDTQYF. The CDR3 DNA sequence: TGTGCCAGCAGGGTGGCCGGGAGCACAGATACGCAGTATTTT.

The chain links TRBV2 to TRBJ1-2; no reliable D call. This CDR3 is built from 13 residues. Germline V lookup: CDR1 SNHLY, CDR2 FYNNEI. Trimming cost V 6 bases and J 1 base, with 9 bases left between them. This CDR3 is CASSTDINYGYTF. CDR3 nucleotide sequence: TGTGCCAGCAGCACTGATATTAACTATGGCTACACCTTC.

The J gene is TRBJ2-2, the V gene TRBV9; D may be TRBD2 (6 bases). Trimming took off 4 bases at V and 1 base at J, with 17 bases between the two ends. Germline V gene sequence: CDR1 SGDLS, CDR2 YYNGEE. The CDR3 length is 17 residues. CDR3 nucleotide sequence: TGTGCCAGCAGCACGGGGACTCCCGTGATGAACACCGGGGAGCTGTTTTTT. Its translation: CASSTGTPVMNTGELFF.

This clone was observed a few times. The chain uses TRBV5-1 and TRBJ2-7, with D perhaps TRBD1 (6 bases). The germline V and J ends were trimmed by 1 base and 7 bases, with 15 bases remaining between them. The CDR3 totals 14 residues. The germline V gene encodes CDR1 SGHRS and CDR2 YFSETQ. CDR3 region: CASSLSSGVGEQYF. The CDR3 coding sequence is TGCGCCAGCAGCTTGAGTTCAGGGGTCGGAGAGCAGTACTTC.

The chain uses TRBV28 and TRBJ1-2, with D unclear. The CDR3 extends over 17 amino acids. Trimming pared 1 base from V and 0 bases from J, leaving 15 bases between. Germline V gives CDR1 MDHEN, CDR2 SYDVKM. The CDR3 loop is CASSLLEGSLPNYGYTF. The CDR3 DNA reads TGTGCCAGCAGTTTATTGGAGGGATCTTTACCTAACTATGGCTACACCTTC.

This chain uses TRBV28 with TRBJ2-7; 15 nucleotides line up with TRBD2. The CDR3 runs to 16 residues. Germline CDR1 MDHEN, CDR2 SYDVKM. With 8 bases clipped from V and 3 bases from J, the junction kept 8 bases outside the gene matches. The CDR3 DNA sequence: TGTGCCAGCTGGACTAGCGGGAGGGCCGAATTCTACGAGCAGTACTTC. Amino acid sequence: CASWTSGRAEFYEQYF. Full variable domain (outside the CDR3, taken from reference TRBV28 and TRBJ2-7): DVKVTQSSRYLVKRTGEKVFLECVQDMDHENMFWYRQDPGLGLRLIYFSYDVKMKEKGDIPEGYSVSREKKERFSLILESASTNQTSMYLCASWTSGRAEFYEQYFGPGTRLTVT.

This chain uses TRBV28 with TRBJ1-1, with TRBD1 matching 10 bases. Germline values: CDR1 MDHEN, CDR2 SYDVKM. The CDR3 is 14 residues long. J lost 4 bases, V lost 6 bases, and 5 bases had no gene match. The CDR3 loop is CASRTTGGGTEAFF. CDR3 DNA sequence: TGTGCCAGCAGGACGACAGGGGGCGGCACTGAAGCTTTCTTT.

This clone was observed a single time. The chain recombines TRBV29-1 with TRBJ2-1, with a tentative D call TRBD1 (7 bases). The CDR3 sequence is 16 residues long. Trimming removed 3 bases from V and 8 bases from J, with 23 bases in between. Germline CDR1 SQVTM, CDR2 ANQGSEA. CDR3 nucleotides: TGCAGCGTTGACCCGAGACTAGGGGGCCTCGGGCATGAGCAGTTCTTC. Translated: CSVDPRLGGLGHEQFF.

This chain uses TRBV28 with TRBJ2-7, with a weak D call TRBD1 (6 bases). The V end lost 7 bases, the J end lost 4 bases, and 11 bases lay between the germline ends. CDR1 and CDR2 (germline): MDHEN, SYDVKM. CDR3 length: 12 residues. The CDR3, as DNA: TGTGCCAGCAATCAGGGGCGTTACGAGCAGTACTTC. Amino acids: CASNQGRYEQYF.

This chain uses TRBV5-6 with TRBJ1-2, with 9 bases aligning to TRBD1. The CDR3 runs 13 residues. V gave up 4 bases and J gave up 8 bases; unmatched junction bases: 6. Germline assignment: CDR1 SGHDT and CDR2 YYEEEE. CDR3 sequence reads: CASSLRTGVGYTF. The DNA of the CDR3 is TGTGCCAGCAGCCTACGGACAGGGGTGGGCTACACCTTC.

This clone turned up a few times. The V call is TRBV5-1, the J call TRBJ2-7; TRBD1 matches at 8 bases. Germline CDR1 reads SGHRS; CDR2 reads YFSETQ. The CDR3 is made up of 15 amino acids. Germline trimming cut 2 bases from V and 2 bases from J; bases unmatched to any gene: 6. CDR3 bases: TGCGCCAGCAGCTTATCAGGGGGCAAGCCCTACGAGCAGTACTTC. This sequence encodes CASSLSGGKPYEQYF.

The chain couples TRBV2 to TRBJ2-1; D might be TRBD2 (6 bases). The V end was cut by 8 bases, the J end by 3 bases, with 8 bases between. The CDR3 extends over 12 amino acids. The V gene's germline CDR1 is SNHLY and CDR2 FYNNEI. CDR3 sequence: CASGRSYNEQFF. The CDR3 nucleotides read TGTGCCAGCGGGAGGAGCTACAATGAGCAGTTCTTC.